This T cell receptor (beta chain) originates from a study of cytomegalovirus exposure and HLA in healthy donors. Comments on this clone: The antigen remains unidentified.

Healthy bone marrow donors supplied every sample. Regarding the study as a whole: A later analysis linked some 18,000 TCR beta sequences to HLA alleles at 0.05 false discovery rate. For most TCR beta V segments, an earlier analysis put the productive rate at about 87% or about 30% of the time.

Primers: 60 Vbeta forward and 13 Jbeta reverse. Method: immunoSEQ multiplex PCR; TCRdb's copy keeps in-frame clones and lacks some. The sample has 180,000 or so clones, roughly 80% seen once. Trimming cost V 3 bases and J 10 bases, with 15 bases left between them. Per the germline V gene, CDR1 is SEHNR and CDR2 is FQNEAQ (reference sequence). CDR3 length: 13 residues. Sequencing input: PBMCs. The sequence was collected from a woman between 40 and 50 years old in good health and CMV-seropositive. This sequence joins TRBV7-9 and TRBJ1-1; TRBD1 might be the D (5 bases). The chain's CDR3 is CASSFRGGVGAFF. CDR3 coding DNA: TGTGCCAGCAGCTTTAGAGGAGGGGTCGGAGCTTTCTTT.